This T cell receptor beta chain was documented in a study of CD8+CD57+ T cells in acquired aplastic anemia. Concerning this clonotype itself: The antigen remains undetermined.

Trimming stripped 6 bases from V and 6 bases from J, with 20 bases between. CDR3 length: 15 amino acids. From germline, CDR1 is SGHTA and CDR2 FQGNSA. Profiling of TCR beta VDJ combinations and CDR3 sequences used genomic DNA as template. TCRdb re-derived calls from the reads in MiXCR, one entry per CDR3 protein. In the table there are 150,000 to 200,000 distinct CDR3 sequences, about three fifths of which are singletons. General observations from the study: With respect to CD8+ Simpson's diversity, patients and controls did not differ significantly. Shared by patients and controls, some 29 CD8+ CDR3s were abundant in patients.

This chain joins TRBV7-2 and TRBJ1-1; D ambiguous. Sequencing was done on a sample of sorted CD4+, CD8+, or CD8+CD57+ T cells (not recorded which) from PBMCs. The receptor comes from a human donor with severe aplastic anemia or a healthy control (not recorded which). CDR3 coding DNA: TGTGCCAGCAGGCCTCCTGTGGGCGCGTCGGCTGAAGCTTTCTTT. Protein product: CASRPPVGASAEAFF.